This T cell receptor (beta chain) was sequenced for a study of Ad26.COV2.S vaccination and SARS-CoV-2 variants. V dropped 8 bases and J dropped 3; count of bases not matched to a gene: 26. The CDR3 length is 21 residues. Germline V gene data show CDR1 as SNHLY and CDR2 as FYNNEI. Here immunoSEQ multiplex PCR was the method, and the copy in TCRdb shows in-frame clones only, minus some. The sample holds 300,000 to 450,000 clones, around 90% seen once. Notes on the study in general: Vaccine recipients surpassed placebo recipients in spike-specific TCR breadth. Reported post-vaccination CD8+ and CD4+ T cell responses to spike showed substantial breadth. Similar non-spike TCR breadth was observed in recipients of vaccine and of placebo. Total responses of T cells may have been underestimated by the analyses of TCR breadth and depth.

As concerns this clone: Its antigen is still unknown.

This rearrangement joins TRBV2 to TRBJ2-3, with TRBD2 matching 10 bases. The clonotype originates from a human donor who had recovered from COVID-19. Sample: peripheral blood, taken after recovery from COVID-19. In DNA form, the CDR3 reads TGTGCCAGCCGTACCCGCGACCGGTATTATAGTGCTAGCGGGGGTACAGATACGCAGTATTTT. Protein: CASRTRDRYYSASGGTDTQYF.